The clone carrying this T cell receptor beta chain was seen more than once but under ten times. The data stem from a study of beta chain features in type 1 diabetes. Sequencing targeted expressed TCRB transcripts, as all isolated RNA had been reverse transcribed. Here immunoSEQ multiplex PCR was the method, and the copy in TCRdb shows in-frame clones only, minus some. The table shows 300,000 to 350,000 clones, with around 15% occurring only once. The CDR3 spans 14 residues. Germline trimming cut 0 bases from V and 5 bases from J; bases unmatched to any gene: 0. Germline V lookup: CDR1 LNHNV, CDR2 YYDKDF (reference sequence).

The TCR sequence derives from a man in his thirties or forties in good health. The specimen sequenced was central memory CD4+ T cells from blood. The chain carries TRBV15 and TRBJ1-2, with TRBD1 identical over 10 bases. The CDR3 coding sequence is TGTGCCACCAGCAGAGAGGGACAGGGGTATGGCTACACCTTC. It specifies CATSREGQGYGYTF.